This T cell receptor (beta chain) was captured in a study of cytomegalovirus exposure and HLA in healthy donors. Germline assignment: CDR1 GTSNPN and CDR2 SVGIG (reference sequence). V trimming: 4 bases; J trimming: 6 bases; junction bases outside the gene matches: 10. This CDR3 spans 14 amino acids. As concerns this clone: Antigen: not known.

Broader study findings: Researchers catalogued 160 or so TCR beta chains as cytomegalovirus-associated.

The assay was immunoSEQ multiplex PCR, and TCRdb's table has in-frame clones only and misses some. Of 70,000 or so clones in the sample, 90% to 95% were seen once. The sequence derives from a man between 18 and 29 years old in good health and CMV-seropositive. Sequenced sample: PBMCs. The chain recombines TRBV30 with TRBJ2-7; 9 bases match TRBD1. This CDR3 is CAWTSGTGSFEQYF. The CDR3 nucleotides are TGTGCCTGGACATCCGGGACAGGGAGTTTCGAGCAGTACTTC.